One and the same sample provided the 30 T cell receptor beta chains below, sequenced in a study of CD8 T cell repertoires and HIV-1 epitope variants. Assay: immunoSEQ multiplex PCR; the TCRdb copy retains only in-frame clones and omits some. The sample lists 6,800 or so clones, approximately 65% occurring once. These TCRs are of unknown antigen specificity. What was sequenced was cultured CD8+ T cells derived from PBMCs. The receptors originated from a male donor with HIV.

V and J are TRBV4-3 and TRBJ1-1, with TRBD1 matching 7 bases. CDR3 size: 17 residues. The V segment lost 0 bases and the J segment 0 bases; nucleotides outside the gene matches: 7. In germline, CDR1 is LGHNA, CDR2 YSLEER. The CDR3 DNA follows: TGCGCCAGCAGCCAAGAGGTCAGGGGGTTAATGAACACTGAAGCTTTCTTT. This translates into CASSQEVRGLMNTEAFF.

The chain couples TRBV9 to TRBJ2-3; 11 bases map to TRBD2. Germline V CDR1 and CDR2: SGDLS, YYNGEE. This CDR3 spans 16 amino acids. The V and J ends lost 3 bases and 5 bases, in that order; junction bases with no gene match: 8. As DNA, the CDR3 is TGTGCCAGCAGCGCACTAGCGGGGGCCCGCGGAGATACGCAGTATTTT. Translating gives CASSALAGARGDTQYF.

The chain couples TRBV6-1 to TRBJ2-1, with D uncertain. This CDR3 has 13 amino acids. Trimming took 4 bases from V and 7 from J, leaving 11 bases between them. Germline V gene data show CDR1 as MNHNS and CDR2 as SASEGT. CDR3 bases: TGTGCCAGCAGTGTAGGTGGTGGGAATGAGCAGTTCTTC. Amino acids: CASSVGGGNEQFF.

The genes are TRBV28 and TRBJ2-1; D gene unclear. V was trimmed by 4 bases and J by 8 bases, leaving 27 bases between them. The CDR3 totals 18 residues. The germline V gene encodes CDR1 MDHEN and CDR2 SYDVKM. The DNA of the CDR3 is TGTGCCAGCAGTTCGTCGACCATCCTAGAACCGGACGATTATGAGCAGTTCTTC. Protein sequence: CASSSSTILEPDDYEQFF.

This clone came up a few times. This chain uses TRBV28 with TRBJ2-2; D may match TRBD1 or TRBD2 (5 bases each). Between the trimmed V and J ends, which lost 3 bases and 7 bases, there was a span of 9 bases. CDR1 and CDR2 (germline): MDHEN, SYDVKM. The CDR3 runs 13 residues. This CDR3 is CASSFNGGGELFF. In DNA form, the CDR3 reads TGTGCCAGCAGTTTTAATGGGGGCGGGGAGCTGTTTTTT.

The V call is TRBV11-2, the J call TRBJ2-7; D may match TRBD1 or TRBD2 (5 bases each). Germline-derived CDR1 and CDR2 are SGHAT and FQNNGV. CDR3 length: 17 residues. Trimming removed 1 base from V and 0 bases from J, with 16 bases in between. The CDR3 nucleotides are TGTGCCAGCAGCTTAGGCCAAGGGGAGATGGGCTCCTACGAGCAGTACTTC. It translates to CASSLGQGEMGSYEQYF.

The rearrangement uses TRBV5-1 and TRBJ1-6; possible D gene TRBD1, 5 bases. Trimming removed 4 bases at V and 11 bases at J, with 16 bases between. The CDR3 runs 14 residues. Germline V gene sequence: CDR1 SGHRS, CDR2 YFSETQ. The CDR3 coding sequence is TGCGCCAGCAGCCTAGAAGACAGAACTACACCCCTCCACTTT. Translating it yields CASSLEDRTTPLHF.

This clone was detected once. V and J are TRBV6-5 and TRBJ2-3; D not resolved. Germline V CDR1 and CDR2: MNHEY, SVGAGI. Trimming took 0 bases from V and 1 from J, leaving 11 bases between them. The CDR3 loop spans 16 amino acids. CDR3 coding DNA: TGTGCCAGCAGTTACTCTACGGACCCTCGCACAGATACGCAGTATTTT. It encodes CASSYSTDPRTDTQYF.

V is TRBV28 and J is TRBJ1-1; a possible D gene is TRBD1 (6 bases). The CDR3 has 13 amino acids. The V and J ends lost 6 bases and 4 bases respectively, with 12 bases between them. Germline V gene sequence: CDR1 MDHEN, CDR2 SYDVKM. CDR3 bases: TGTGCCAGCAGGACAGGAGAGGTCACTGAAGCTTTCTTT. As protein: CASRTGEVTEAFF.

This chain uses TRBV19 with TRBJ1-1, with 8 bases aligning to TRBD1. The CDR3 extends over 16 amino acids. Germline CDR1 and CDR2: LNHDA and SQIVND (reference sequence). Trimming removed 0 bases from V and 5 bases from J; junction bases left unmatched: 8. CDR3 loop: CASSIDQRQGNTEAFF. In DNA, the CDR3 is TGTGCCAGTAGTATAGATCAGAGACAGGGGAATACTGAAGCTTTCTTT.

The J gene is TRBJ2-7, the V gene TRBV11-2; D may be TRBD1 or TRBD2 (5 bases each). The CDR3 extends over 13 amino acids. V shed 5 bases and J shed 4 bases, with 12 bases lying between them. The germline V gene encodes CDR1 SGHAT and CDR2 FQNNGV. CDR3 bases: TGTGCCAGCAGCCCCCCCGGGGCTTACGAGCAGTACTTC. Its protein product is CASSPPGAYEQYF.

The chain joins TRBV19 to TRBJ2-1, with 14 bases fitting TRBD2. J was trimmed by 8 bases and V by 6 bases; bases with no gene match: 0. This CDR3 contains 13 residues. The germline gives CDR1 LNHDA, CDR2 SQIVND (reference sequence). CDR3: CASRGLAGDEQFF. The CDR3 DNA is TGTGCCAGTAGGGGACTAGCGGGGGATGAGCAGTTCTTC.

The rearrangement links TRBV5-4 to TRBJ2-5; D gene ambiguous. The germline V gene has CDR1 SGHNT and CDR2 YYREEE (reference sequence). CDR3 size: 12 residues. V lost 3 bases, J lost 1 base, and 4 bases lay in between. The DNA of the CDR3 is TGTGCCAGCAGCTCTTCCCAAGAGACCCAGTACTTC. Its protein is CASSSSQETQYF.

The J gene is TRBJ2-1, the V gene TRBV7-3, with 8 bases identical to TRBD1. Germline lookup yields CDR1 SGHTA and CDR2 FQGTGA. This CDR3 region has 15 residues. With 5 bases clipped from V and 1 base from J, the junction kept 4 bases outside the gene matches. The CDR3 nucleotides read TGTGCCAGCAGCCCGACAGGGGCGTCCTACAATGAGCAGTTCTTC. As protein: CASSPTGASYNEQFF.

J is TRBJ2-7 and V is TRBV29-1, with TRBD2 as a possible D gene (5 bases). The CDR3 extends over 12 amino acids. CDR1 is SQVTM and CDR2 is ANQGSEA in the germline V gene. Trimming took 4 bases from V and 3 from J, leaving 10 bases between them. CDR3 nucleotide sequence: TGCAGCGTTGGAGACTACAACTACGAGCAGTACTTC. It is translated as CSVGDYNYEQYF.

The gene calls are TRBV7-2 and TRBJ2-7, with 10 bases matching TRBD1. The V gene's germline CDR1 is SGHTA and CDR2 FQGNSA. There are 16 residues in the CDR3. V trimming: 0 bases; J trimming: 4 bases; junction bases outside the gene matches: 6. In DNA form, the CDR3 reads TGTGCCAGCAGCTTAGCTGGGGACAGGGGCTCGTACGAGCAGTACTTC. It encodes CASSLAGDRGSYEQYF. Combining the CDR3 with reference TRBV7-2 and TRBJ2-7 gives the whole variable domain GAGVSQSPSNKVTEKGKDVELRCDPISGHTALYWYRQSLGQGLEFLIYFQGNSAPDKSGLPSDRFSAERTGGSVSTLTIQRTQQEDSAVYLCASSLAGDRGSYEQYFGPGTRLTVT.

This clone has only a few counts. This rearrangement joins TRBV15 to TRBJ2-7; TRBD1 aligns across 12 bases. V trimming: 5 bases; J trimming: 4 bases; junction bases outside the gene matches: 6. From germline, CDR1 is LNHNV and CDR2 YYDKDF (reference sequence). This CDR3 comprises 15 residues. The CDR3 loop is CATSPGTGGAYEQYF. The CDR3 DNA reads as TGTGCCACCAGCCCCGGGACAGGGGGCGCTTACGAGCAGTACTTC. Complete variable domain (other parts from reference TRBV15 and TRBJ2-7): DAMVIQNPRYQVTQFGKPVTLSCSQTLNHNVMYWYQQKSSQAPKLLFHYYDKDFNNEADTPDNFQSRRPNTSFCFLDIRSPGLGDTAMYLCATSPGTGGAYEQYFGPGTRLTVT.

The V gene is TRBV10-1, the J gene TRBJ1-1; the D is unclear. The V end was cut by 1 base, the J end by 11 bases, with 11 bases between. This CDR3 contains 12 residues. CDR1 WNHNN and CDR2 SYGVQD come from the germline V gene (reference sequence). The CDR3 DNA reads TGCGCCAGCAGTGAGTACGCGGGTCAGGCTTTCTTT. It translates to CASSEYAGQAFF.

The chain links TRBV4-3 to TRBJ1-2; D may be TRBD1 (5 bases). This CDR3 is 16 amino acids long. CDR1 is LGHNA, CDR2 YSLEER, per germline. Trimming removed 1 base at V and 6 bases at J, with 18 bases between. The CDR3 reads CASSQVISGGLDGYTF. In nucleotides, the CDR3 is TGCGCCAGCAGCCAAGTTATATCGGGGGGTTTGGATGGCTACACCTTC.

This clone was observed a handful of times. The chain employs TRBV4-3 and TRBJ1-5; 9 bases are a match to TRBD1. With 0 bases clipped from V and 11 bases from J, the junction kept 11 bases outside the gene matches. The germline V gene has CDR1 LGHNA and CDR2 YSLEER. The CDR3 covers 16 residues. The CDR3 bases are TGCGCCAGCAGCCAAGATGAGGATACAGGGGGCGAGGCCCAGCATTTT. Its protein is CASSQDEDTGGEAQHF.

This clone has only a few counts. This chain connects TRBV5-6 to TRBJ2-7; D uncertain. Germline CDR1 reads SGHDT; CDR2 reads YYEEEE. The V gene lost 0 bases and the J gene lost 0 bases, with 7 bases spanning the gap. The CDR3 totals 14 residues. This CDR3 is CASSLGVGSYEQYF. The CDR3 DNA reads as TGTGCCAGCAGCTTGGGGGTCGGCTCCTACGAGCAGTACTTC.

DNA for the CDR3: TGTGCCAGCAGCTTGGACAGGGGAAGTGAGCAGTACTTC. Protein sequence: CASSLDRGSEQYF. This chain uses TRBV7-7 with TRBJ2-7, with TRBD1 matching over 9 bases. The CDR3 is made up of 13 amino acids. Germline values: CDR1 SSHAT, CDR2 FNYEAQ (reference sequence). The ends lost 3 bases at V and 7 bases at J; junction bases unmatched: 4.

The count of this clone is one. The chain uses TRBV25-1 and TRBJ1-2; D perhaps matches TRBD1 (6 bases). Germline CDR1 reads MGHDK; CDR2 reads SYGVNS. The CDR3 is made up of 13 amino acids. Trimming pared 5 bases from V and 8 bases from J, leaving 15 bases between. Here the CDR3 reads CASSLGRGSGYTF. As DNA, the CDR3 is TGTGCCAGCAGTCTCGGCAGGGGAAGCGGCTACACCTTC.

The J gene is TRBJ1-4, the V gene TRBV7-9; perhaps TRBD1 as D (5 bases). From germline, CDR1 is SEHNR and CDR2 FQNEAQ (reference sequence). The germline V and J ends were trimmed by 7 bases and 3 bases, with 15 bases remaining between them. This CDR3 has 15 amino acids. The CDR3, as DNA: TGTGCCAGCACCCCGGACACAAGGGCTAATGAAAAACTGTTTTTT. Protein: CASTPDTRANEKLFF. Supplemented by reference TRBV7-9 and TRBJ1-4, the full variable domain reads DTGVSQNPRHKITKRGQNVTFRCDPISEHNRLYWYRQTLGQGPEFLTYFQNEAQLEKSRLLSDRFSAERPKGSFSTLEIQRTEQGDSAMYLCASTPDTRANEKLFFGSGTQLSVL.

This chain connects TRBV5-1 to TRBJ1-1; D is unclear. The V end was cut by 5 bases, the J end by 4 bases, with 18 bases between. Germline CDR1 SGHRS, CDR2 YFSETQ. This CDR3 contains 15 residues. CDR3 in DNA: TGCGCCAGCAGTTTTGGGCCCACCGGAGGCACTGAAGCTTTCTTT. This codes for CASSFGPTGGTEAFF.

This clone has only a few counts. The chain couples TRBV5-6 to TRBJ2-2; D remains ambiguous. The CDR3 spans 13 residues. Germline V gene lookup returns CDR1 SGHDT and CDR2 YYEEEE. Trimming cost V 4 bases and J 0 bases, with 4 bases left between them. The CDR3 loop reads CASSPANTGELFF. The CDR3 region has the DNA TGTGCCAGCAGCCCCGCGAACACCGGGGAGCTGTTTTTT.

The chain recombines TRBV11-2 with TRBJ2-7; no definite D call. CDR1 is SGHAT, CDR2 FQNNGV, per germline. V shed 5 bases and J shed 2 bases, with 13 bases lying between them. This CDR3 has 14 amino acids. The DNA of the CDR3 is TGTGCCAGCAGCGGTTGGAGTAATCCCTACGAGCAGTACTTC. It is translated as CASSGWSNPYEQYF.

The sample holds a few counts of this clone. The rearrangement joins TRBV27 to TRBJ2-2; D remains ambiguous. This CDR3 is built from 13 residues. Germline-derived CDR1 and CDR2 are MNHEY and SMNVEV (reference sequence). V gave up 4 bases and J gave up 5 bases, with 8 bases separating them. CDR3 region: CASSSSATGELFF. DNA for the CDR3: TGTGCCAGCAGTTCGAGCGCAACCGGGGAGCTGTTTTTT.

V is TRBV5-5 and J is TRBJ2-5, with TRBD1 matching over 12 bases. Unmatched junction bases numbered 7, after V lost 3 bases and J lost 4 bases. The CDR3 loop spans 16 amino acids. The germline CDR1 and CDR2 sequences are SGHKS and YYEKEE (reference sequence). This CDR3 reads CASSSGQGAVRETQYF. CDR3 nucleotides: TGTGCCAGCAGCTCGGGACAGGGGGCAGTAAGAGAGACCCAGTACTTC.

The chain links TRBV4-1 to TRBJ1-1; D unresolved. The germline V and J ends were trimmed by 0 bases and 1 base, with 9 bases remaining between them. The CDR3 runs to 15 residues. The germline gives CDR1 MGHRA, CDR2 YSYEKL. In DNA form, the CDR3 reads TGCGCCAGCAGCCAAGAAAGGCAGCCGAACACTGAAGCTTTCTTT. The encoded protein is CASSQERQPNTEAFF.